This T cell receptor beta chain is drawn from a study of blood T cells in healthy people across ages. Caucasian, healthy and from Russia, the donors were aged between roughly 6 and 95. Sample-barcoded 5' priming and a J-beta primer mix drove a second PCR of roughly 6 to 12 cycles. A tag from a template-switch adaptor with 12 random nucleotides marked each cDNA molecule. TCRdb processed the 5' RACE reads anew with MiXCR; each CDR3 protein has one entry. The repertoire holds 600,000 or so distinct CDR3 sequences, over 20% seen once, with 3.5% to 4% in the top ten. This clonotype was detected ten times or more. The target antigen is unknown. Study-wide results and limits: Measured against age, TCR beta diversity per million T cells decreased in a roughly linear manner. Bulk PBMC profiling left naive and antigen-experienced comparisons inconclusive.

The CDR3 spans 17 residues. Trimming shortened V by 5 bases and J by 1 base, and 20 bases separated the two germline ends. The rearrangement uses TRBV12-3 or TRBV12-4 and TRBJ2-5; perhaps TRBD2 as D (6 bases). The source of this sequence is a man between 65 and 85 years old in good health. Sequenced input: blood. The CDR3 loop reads CASSATDYKKSQETQYF. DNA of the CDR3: TGTGCCAGCAGTGCGACGGACTATAAAAAATCCCAAGAGACCCAGTACTTC.